The present TCR beta chain was sequenced within a study of identical twins. A remark on this clonotype: Its antigen is still unknown.

Germline CDR1 reads LGHDT; CDR2 reads YNNKEL (reference sequence). Trimming removed 3 bases at V and 0 bases at J, with 19 bases between. The length of the CDR3 is 18 residues. Study conclusions and caveats: Fewer insertions marked abundant cord blood beta clonotypes; young adult naive trended weakly, memory not at all. Findings depended on cross-sectional statistics rather than tracking the same donors.

After template switching added a universal primer site, the resulting cDNA carried unique molecular identifiers. TCRdb ran MiXCR on the 5' RACE reads and lists one entry per CDR3 protein. The data contain over 550,000 distinct CDR3 sequences, just over 7% of them seen just once; the ten biggest clones take up 1.6%. This same sample was also part of a study on yellow fever vaccine responses in identical twins. That work states: Reported findings indicate that twins' vaccine T cell responses seemed partially convergent, partially personalized.

The receptor was derived from a woman aged 18 to 35 in good health. The sequenced sample consisted of PBMCs. This chain joins TRBV3-1 and TRBJ2-3; D is undetermined. The CDR3 DNA is TGTGCCAGCAGCCACGGCGGAGCGAGACTGACTAGCACAGATACGCAGTATTTT. Encoded protein: CASSHGGARLTSTDTQYF.